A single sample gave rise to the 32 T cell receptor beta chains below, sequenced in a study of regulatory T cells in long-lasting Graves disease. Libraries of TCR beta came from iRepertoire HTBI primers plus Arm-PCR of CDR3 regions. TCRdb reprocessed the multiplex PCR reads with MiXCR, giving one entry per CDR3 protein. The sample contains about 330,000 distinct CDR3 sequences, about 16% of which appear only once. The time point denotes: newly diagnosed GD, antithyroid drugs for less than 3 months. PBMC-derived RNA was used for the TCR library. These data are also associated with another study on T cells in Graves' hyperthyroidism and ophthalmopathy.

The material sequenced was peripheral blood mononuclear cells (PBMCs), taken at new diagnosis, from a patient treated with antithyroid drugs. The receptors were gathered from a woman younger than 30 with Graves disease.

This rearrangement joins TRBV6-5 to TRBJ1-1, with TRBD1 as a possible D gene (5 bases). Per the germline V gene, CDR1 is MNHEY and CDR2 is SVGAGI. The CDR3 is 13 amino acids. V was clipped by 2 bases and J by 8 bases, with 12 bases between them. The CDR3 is CASSYQGPIEAFF. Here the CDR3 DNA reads TGTGCCAGCAGTTACCAGGGCCCCATAGAAGCTTTCTTT.

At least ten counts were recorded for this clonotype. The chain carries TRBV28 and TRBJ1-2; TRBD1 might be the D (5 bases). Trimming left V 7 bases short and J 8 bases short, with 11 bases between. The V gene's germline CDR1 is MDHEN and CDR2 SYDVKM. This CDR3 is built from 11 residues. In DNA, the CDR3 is TGTGCCAGCAATAGGGGATCCGGCTACACCTTC. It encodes CASNRGSGYTF.

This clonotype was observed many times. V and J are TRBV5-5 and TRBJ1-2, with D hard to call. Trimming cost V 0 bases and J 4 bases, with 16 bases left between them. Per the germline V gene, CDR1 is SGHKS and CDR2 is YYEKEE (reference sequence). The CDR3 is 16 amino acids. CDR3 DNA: TGTGCCAGCAGCTTGGGAGGGCGCGGCGATTCCTATGGCTACACCTTC. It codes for CASSLGGRGDSYGYTF.

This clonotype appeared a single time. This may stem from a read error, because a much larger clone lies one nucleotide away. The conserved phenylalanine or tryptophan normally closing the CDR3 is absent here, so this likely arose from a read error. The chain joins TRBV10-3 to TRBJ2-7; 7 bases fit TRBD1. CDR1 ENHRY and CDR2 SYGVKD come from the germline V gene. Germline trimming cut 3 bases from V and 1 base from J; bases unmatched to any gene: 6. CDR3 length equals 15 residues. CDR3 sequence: CAISDVGTDSYEQYS. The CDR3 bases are TGTGCCATCAGTGACGTGGGGACAGATTCCTACGAGCAGTACTCC.

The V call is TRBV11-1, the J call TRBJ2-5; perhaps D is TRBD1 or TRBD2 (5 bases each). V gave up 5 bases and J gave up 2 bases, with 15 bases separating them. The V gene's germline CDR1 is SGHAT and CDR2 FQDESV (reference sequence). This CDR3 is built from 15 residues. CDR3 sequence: CASSLSGQVQETQYF. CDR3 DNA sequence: TGTGCCAGCAGCCTGAGCGGACAAGTTCAAGAGACCCAGTACTTC.

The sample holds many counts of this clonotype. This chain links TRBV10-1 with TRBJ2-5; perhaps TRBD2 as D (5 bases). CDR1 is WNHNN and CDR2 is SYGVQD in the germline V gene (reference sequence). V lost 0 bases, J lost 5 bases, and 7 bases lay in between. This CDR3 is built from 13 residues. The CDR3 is CASSESGVETQYF. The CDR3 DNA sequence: TGCGCCAGCAGTGAGTCGGGAGTGGAGACCCAGTACTTC.

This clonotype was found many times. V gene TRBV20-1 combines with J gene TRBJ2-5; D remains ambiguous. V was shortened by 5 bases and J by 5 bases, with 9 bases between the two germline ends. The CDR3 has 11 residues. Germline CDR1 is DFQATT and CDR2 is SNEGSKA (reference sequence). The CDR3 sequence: CSAGPGETQYF. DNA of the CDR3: TGCAGTGCTGGCCCTGGGGAGACCCAGTACTTC.

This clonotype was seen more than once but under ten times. The CDR3, as DNA: TGTGCCAGCAGCCGGGACGCCGGTAGTGGTGGCTACACCTTC. Translating it yields CASSRDAGSGGYTF. J is TRBJ1-2 and V is TRBV5-4, with D possibly TRBD1 on 5 matching bases. The ends were cut back, 4 bases at V and 7 bases at J, with 17 bases in the middle. Germline CDR1 reads SGHNT; CDR2 reads YYREEE (reference sequence). The CDR3 is made up of 14 amino acids.

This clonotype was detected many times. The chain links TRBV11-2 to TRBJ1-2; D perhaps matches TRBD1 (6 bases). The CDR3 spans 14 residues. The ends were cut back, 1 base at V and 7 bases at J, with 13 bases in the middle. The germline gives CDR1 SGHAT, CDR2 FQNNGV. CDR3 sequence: CASSLATQGTGYTF. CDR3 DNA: TGTGCCAGCAGCTTAGCCACTCAGGGGACTGGCTACACCTTC.

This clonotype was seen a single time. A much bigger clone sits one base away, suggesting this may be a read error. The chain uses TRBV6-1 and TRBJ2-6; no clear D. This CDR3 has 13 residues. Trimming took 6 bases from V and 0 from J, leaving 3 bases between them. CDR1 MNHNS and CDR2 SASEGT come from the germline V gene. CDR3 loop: CASRNSGANVLTF. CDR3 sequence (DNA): TGTGCCAGCAGGAACTCTGGGGCCAACGTCCTGACTTTC.

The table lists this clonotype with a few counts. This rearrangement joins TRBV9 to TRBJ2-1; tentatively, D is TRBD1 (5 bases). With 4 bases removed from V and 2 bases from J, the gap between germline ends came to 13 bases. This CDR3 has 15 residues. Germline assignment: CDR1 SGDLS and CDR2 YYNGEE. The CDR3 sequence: CASSPLRVAYNEQFF. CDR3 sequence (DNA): TGTGCCAGCAGCCCACTCAGGGTTGCCTACAATGAGCAGTTCTTC. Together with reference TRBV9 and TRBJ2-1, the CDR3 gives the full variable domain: DSGVTQTPKHLITATGQRVTLRCSPRSGDLSVYWYQQSLDQGLQFLIQYYNGEERAKGNILERFSAQQFPDLHSELNLSSLELGDSALYFCASSPLRVAYNEQFFGPGTRLTVL.

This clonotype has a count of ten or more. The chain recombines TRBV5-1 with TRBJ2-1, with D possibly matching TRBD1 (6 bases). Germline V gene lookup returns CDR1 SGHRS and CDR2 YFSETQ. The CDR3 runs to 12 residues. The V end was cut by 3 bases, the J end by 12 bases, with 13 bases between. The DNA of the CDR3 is TGCGCCAGCAGCTCAACAGGGTCTCGGCAGTTCTTC. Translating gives CASSSTGSRQFF.

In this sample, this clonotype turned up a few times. DNA for the CDR3: TGTGCCAGCAGCCCCCAGGAGCTTAATTCACCCCTCCACTTT. Its translation: CASSPQELNSPLHF. This chain joins TRBV5-5 and TRBJ1-6; D remains unclear. With 4 bases removed from V and 6 bases from J, the gap between germline ends came to 11 bases. The CDR3 is 14 amino acids. CDR1 SGHKS and CDR2 YYEKEE come from the germline V gene (reference sequence).

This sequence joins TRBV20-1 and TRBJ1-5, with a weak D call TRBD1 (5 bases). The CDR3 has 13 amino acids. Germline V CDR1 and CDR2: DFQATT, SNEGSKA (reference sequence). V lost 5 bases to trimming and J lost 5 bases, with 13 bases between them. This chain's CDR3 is CSAQGAGDQPQHF. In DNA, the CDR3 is TGCAGTGCTCAAGGGGCGGGGGATCAGCCCCAGCATTTT.

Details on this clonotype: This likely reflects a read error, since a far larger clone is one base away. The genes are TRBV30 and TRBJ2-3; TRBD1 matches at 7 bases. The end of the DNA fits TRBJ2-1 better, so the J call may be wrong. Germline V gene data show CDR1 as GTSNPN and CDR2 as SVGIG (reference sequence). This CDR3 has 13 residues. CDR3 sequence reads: CAWAPDRTSRQFF. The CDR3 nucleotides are TGTGCCTGGGCCCCGGACAGGACTTCCCGGCAGTTCTTC.

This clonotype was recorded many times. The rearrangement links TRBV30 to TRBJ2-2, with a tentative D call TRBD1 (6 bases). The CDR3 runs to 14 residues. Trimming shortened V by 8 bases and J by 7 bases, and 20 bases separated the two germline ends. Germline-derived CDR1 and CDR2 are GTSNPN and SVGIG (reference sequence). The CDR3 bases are TGTGCCCGCCGTAGGTTGGGGGCCAACGGGGAGCTGTTTTTT. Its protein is CARRRLGANGELFF.

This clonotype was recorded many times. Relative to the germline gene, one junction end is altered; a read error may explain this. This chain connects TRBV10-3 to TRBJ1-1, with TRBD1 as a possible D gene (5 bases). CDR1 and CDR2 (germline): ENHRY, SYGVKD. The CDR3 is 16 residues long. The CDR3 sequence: CAISGSGSGVKTEAFF. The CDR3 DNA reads TGTGCCATCAGTGGCTCAGGGTCGGGGGTGAAGACTGAAGCTTTCTTT.

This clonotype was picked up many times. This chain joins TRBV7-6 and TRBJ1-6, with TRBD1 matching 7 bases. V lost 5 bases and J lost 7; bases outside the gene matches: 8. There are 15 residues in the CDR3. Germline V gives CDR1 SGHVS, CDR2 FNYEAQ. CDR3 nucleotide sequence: TGTGCCAGCAGCCCTGGCGGGACAGTAAATTCACCCCTCCACTTT. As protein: CASSPGGTVNSPLHF.

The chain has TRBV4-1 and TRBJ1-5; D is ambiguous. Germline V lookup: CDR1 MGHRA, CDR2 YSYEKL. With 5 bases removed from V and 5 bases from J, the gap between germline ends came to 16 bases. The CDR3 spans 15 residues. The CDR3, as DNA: TGCGCCAGCAGCACTCCGGGGAGGTTTTATCAGCCCCAGCATTTT. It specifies CASSTPGRFYQPQHF.

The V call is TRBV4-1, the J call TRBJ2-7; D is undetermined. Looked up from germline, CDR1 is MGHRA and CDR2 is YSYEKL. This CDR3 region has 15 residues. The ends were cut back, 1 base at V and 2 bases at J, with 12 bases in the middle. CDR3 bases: TGCGCCAGCAGCCAAGCCCTGGACGTGCCCTACGAGCAGTACTTC. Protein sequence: CASSQALDVPYEQYF.

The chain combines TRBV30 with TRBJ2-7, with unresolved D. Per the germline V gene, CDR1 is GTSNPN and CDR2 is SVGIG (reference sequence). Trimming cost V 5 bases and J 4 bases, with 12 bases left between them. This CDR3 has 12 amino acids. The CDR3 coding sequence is TGTGCCTGGGGGAAACAAGATTACGAGCAGTACTTC. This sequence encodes CAWGKQDYEQYF.

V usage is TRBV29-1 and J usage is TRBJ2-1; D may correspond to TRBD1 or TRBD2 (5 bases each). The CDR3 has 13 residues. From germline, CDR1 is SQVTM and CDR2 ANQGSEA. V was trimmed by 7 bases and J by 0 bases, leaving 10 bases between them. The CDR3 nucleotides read TGCAGCGCCGGGACGGCCTCCTACAATGAGCAGTTCTTC. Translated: CSAGTASYNEQFF.

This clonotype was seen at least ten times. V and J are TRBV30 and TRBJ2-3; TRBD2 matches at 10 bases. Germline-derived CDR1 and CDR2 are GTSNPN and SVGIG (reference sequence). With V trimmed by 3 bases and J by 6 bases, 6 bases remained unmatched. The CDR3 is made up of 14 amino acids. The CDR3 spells CAWSSGGGPDTQYF. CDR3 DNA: TGTGCCTGGAGCAGCGGGGGGGGCCCGGATACGCAGTATTTT.

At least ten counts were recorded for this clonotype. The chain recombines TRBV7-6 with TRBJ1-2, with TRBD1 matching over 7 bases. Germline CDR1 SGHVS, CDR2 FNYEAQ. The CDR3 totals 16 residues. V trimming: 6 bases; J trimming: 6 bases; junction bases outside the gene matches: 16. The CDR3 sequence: CASSPSPGTANHGYTF. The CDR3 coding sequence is TGTGCCAGCAGTCCTTCCCCCGGGACAGCAAATCATGGCTACACCTTC.

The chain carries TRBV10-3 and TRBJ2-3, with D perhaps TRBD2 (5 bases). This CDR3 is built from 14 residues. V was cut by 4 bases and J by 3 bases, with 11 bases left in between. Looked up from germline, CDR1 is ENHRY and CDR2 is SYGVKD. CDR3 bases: TGTGCCATCAGTGTTGAGGGTTTGACAGATACGCAGTATTTT. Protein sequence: CAISVEGLTDTQYF.

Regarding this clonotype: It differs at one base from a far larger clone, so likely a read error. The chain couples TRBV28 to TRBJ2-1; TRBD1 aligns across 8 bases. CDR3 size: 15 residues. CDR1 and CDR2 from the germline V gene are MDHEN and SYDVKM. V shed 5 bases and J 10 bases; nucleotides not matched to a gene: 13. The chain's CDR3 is CASSATGTGGGEQFF. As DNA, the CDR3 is TGTGCCAGCAGTGCGACCGGGACAGGTGGAGGGGAGCAGTTCTTC.

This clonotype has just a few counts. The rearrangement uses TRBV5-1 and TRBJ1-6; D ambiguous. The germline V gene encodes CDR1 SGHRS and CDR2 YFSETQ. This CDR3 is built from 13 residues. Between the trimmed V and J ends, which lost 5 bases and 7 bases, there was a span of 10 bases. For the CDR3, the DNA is TGCGCCAGCAGTCAAGACTACAATTCACCCCTCCACTTT. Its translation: CASSQDYNSPLHF.

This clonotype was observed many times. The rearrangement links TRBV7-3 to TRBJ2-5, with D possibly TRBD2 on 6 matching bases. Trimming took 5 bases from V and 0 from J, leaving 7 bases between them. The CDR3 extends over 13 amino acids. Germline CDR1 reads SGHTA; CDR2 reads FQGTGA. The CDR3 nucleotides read TGTGCCAGCAGCGGGGGGTACCAAGAGACCCAGTACTTC. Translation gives CASSGGYQETQYF.

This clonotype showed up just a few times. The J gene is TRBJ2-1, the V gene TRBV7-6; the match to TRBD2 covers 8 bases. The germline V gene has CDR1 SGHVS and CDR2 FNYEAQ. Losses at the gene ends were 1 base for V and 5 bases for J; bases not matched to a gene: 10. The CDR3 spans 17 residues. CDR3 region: CASSLDLIGGVDNEQFF. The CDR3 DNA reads TGTGCCAGCAGCTTAGACTTAATCGGGGGGGTAGACAATGAGCAGTTCTTC.

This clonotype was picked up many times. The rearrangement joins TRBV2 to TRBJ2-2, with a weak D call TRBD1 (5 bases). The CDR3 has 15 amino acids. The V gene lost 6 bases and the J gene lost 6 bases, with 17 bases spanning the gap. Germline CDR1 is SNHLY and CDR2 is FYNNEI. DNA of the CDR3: TGTGCCAGCAGCAAAGACCCAGGGATCGCCGGGGAGCTGTTTTTT. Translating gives CASSKDPGIAGELFF.

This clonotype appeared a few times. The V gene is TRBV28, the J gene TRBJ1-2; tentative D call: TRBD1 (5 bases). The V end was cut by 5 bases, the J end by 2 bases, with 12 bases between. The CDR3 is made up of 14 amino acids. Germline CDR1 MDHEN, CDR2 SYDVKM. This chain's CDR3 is CASSPGRRNYGYTF. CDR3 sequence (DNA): TGTGCCAGCAGTCCGGGACGGAGAAACTATGGCTACACCTTC.

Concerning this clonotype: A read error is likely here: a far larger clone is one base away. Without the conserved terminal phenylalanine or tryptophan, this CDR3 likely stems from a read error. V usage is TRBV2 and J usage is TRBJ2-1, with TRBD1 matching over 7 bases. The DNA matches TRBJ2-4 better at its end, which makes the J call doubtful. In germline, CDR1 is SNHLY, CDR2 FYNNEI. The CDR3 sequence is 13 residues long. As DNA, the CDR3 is TGTGCCAGCAGACGACAGGGAGTGAACATTCAGTACTCC. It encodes CASRRQGVNIQYS.